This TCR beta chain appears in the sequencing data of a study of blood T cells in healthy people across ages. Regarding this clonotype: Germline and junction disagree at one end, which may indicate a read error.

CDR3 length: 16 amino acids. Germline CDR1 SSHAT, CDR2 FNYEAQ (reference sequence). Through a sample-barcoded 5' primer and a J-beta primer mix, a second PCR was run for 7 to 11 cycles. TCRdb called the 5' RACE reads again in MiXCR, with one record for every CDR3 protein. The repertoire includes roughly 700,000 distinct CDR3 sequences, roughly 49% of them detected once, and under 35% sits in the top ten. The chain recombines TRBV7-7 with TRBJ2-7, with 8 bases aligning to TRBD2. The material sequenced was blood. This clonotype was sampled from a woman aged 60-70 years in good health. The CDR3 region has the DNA TGTGCTAGCACCCTAGGGGGGCTGGGACTAGCCTACGAGCAGTACTTC. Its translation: CASTLGGLGLAYEQYF. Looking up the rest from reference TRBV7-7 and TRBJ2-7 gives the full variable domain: GAGVSQSPRYKVTKRGQDVTLRCDPISSHATLYWYQQALGQGPEFLTYFNYEAQPDKSGLPSDRFSAERPEGSISTLTIQRTEQRDSAMYRCASTLGGLGLAYEQYFGPGTRLTVT.